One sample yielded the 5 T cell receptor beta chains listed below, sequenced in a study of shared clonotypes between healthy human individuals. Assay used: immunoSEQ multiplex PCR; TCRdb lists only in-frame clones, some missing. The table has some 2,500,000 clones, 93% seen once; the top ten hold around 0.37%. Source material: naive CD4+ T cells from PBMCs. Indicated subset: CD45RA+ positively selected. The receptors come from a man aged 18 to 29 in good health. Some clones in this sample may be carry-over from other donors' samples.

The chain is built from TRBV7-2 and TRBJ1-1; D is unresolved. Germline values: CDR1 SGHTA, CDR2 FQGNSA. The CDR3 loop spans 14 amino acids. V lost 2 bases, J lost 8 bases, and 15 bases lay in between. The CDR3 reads CASSLLGRLQEAFF. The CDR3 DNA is TGTGCCAGCAGCTTACTTGGCAGGCTCCAGGAAGCTTTCTTT.

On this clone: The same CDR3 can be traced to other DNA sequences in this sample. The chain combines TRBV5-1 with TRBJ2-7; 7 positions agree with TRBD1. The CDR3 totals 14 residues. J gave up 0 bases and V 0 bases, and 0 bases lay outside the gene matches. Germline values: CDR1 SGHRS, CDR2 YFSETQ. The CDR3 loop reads CASSLEGASYEQYF. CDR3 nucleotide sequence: TGCGCCAGCAGCTTGGAGGGGGCCTCCTACGAGCAGTACTTC. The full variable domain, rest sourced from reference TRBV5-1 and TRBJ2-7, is KAGVTQTPRYLIKTRGQQVTLSCSPISGHRSVSWYQQTPGQGLQFLFEYFSETQRNKGNFPGRFSGRQFSNSRSEMNVSTLELGDSALYLCASSLEGASYEQYFGPGTRLTVT.

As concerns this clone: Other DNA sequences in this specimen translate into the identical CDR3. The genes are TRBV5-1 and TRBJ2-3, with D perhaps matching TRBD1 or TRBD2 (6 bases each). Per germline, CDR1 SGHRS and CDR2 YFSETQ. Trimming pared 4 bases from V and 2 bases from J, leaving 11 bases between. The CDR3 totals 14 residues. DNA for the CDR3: TGCGCCAGCAGCCCGGGGGCCCCCACAGATACGCAGTATTTT. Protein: CASSPGAPTDTQYF.

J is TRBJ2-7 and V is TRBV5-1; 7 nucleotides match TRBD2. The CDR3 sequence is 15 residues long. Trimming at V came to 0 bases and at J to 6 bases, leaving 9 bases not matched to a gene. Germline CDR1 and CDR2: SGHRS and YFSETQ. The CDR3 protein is CASSLGLAGEREQYF. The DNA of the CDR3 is TGCGCCAGCAGCTTGGGGCTGGCGGGAGAGCGCGAGCAGTACTTC. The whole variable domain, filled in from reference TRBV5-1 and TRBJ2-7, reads KAGVTQTPRYLIKTRGQQVTLSCSPISGHRSVSWYQQTPGQGLQFLFEYFSETQRNKGNFPGRFSGRQFSNSRSEMNVSTLELGDSALYLCASSLGLAGEREQYFGPGTRLTVT.

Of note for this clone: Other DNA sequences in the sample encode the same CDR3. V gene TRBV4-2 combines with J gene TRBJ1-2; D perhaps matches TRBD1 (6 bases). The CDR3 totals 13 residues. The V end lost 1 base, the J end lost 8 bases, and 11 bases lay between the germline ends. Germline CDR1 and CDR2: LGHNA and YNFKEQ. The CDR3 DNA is TGTGCCAGCAGCCAAGTGTTACAGGGAGGCTACACCTTC. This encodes CASSQVLQGGYTF.